A single sample gave rise to the 4 T cell receptor beta chains below, sequenced in a study of blood T cell repertoires in COVID-19 (dated by TCRdb to about 2020). Library prep was done by the immunoSEQ multiplex PCR assay. This immuneACCESS table, as held by TCRdb, lists in-frame sequences with V and J called but not all clones. Of the missing ones, under half trace to an unresolved V gene in checked studies; the others have no known cause. A total of about 42,000 clones appear in this sample, around 81% of them only once. The top ten constitute about 4.9% of the sample. The material sequenced was peripheral blood. These receptors were collected from a man aged 50-60 years with active COVID-19.

This rearrangement joins TRBV29-1 to TRBJ2-1, with 10 bases lining up with TRBD1. J lost 7 bases, V lost 5 bases, and 20 bases had no gene match. Per the germline V gene, CDR1 is SQVTM and CDR2 is ANQGSEA. The CDR3 is 18 residues long. The chain's CDR3 is CSVSRDRGPRTRSNEQFF. CDR3 bases: TGCAGCGTTTCCCGGGACAGGGGACCGAGAACGAGGTCAAATGAGCAGTTCTTC.

The chain is built from TRBV6-5 and TRBJ1-6; no definite D call. Germline V gives CDR1 MNHEY, CDR2 SVGAGI. Trimming took 6 bases from V and 11 from J, leaving 11 bases between them. The CDR3 consists of 12 residues. The chain's CDR3 is CASSRLGTPLHF. CDR3 nucleotide sequence: TGTGCCAGCAGCCGACTCGGAACACCCCTCCACTTT.

The chain is built from TRBV11-3 and TRBJ1-6; maybe TRBD1 (5 bases). There are 14 residues in the CDR3. V dropped 3 bases and J dropped 7 bases, with 10 bases sitting between them. Looked up from germline, CDR1 is SGHNT and CDR2 is YENEEA. The CDR3 loop reads CASSFRRTNSPLHF. The CDR3 bases are TGTGCCAGCAGCTTTAGACGGACAAATTCACCCCTCCACTTT. The full variable domain, rest sourced from reference TRBV11-3 and TRBJ1-6, is EAGVVQSPRYKIIEKKQPVAFWCNPISGHNTLYWYLQNLGQGPELLIRYENEEAVDDSQLPKDRFSAERLKGVDSTLKIQPAELGDSAVYLCASSFRRTNSPLHFGNGTRLTVT.

V usage is TRBV4-2 and J usage is TRBJ1-2, with D possibly TRBD1 on 5 matching bases. Germline CDR1 is LGHNA and CDR2 is YNFKEQ. This CDR3 has 13 residues. The V and J ends lost 7 bases and 7 bases respectively, with 16 bases between them. CDR3 sequence (DNA): TGTGCCAGCACCGAAGGGGAGTTTCTTGGCTACACCTTC. Its protein is CASTEGEFLGYTF.